The 19 T cell receptor beta chains below were found in one sample sequenced in a study of human T cells and chemical hapten exposure. TCRdb recomputed calls from the 5' RACE reads with MiXCR, one row per CDR3 protein. The sample records about 110,000 distinct CDR3 sequences, roughly a fifth being singletons. Unfractionated whole blood yielded total RNA. The source of these receptors is a human donor in good health.

There are a few counts of this clonotype. This sequence joins TRBV19 and TRBJ1-2, with TRBD1 matching over 12 bases. The germline V gene encodes CDR1 LNHDA and CDR2 SQIVND (reference sequence). J lost 6 bases, V lost 3 bases, and 8 bases had no gene match. This CDR3 has 16 amino acids. The CDR3 DNA sequence: TGTGCCAGTAGTATCCCCGGGACAGGGGGCGGCGATGGCTACACCTTC. This gives the protein CASSIPGTGGGDGYTF.

This clonotype was picked up many times. The chain uses TRBV28 and TRBJ2-3; D is unresolved. The ends were cut back, 2 bases at V and 0 bases at J, with 6 bases in the middle. CDR3 length equals 14 residues. Germline-derived CDR1 and CDR2 are MDHEN and SYDVKM. The CDR3 DNA follows: TGTGCCAGCAGTTTACGTCGCAGCACAGATACGCAGTATTTT. Translating it yields CASSLRRSTDTQYF.

This clonotype was counted a few times. The genes are TRBV5-1 and TRBJ2-1; TRBD2 matches at 10 bases. Germline loops: CDR1 SGHRS, CDR2 YFSETQ. Trimming removed 4 bases from V and 3 bases from J; junction bases left unmatched: 7. This CDR3 has 16 residues. The CDR3 protein is CASSPPRTSGYNEQFF. The CDR3 DNA reads TGCGCCAGCAGCCCGCCCCGGACTAGCGGCTACAATGAGCAGTTCTTC.

There are a few counts of this clonotype. This chain links TRBV28 with TRBJ1-5; no firm D call. Germline CDR1 MDHEN, CDR2 SYDVKM. The CDR3 sequence is 12 residues long. V was trimmed by 4 bases and J by 10 bases, leaving 11 bases between them. The CDR3, as DNA: TGTGCCAGCAGTTCCCTCGAAGTTCCCCAGCATTTT. It codes for CASSSLEVPQHF.

This clonotype was recorded a few times. The chain has TRBV6-6 and TRBJ2-3; D remains unclear. Germline V gene data show CDR1 as MNHNY and CDR2 as SVGAGI (reference sequence). The CDR3 is 15 residues long. V shed 8 bases and J shed 0 bases, with 15 bases lying between them. DNA of the CDR3: TGTGCCAGCGGAGAGAGCCCTTATAGCACAGATACGCAGTATTTT. It translates to CASGESPYSTDTQYF.

The chain combines TRBV29-1 with TRBJ1-2; D not certain. Per germline, CDR1 SQVTM and CDR2 ANQGSEA. V shed 1 base and J shed 0 bases, with 6 bases lying between them. This CDR3 comprises 13 residues. The CDR3, as DNA: TGCAGCGTTGAAGTCGGTGCTAACTATGGCTACACCTTC. Its protein is CSVEVGANYGYTF.

This clonotype came up many times. The chain couples TRBV28 to TRBJ1-3; possibly TRBD1 for D (5 bases). V gave up 2 bases and J gave up 0 bases, with 14 bases separating them. This CDR3 is 17 amino acids long. The germline V gene has CDR1 MDHEN and CDR2 SYDVKM. The CDR3 sequence is CASSLIKRGDSGNTIYF. The DNA for the CDR3 is TGTGCCAGCAGTTTAATAAAGAGGGGAGACTCTGGAAACACCATATATTTT.

This clonotype appeared many times. V usage is TRBV6-6 and J usage is TRBJ1-2, with 7 nucleotides matching TRBD1. This CDR3 is 12 amino acids long. Germline CDR1 and CDR2: MNHNY and SVGAGI (reference sequence). V lost 2 bases and J lost 8; bases outside the gene matches: 2. CDR3: CASSYEGAGYTF. Written as DNA, the CDR3 is TGTGCCAGCAGTTACGAGGGGGCAGGCTACACCTTC.

This clonotype was counted ten times or more. The chain is built from TRBV14 and TRBJ1-3; D call uncertain. The CDR3 length is 15 residues. From germline, CDR1 is SGHDN and CDR2 FVKESK. V was trimmed by 3 bases and J by 0 bases, leaving 9 bases between them. The CDR3 reads CASSQGLSSGNTIYF. Here the CDR3 DNA reads TGTGCCAGCAGCCAGGGCCTAAGCTCTGGAAACACCATATATTTT.

This clonotype was counted many times. The chain carries TRBV7-2 and TRBJ2-6; possibly TRBD1 or TRBD2 for D (6 bases each). CDR1 is SGHTA, CDR2 FQGNSA, per germline. Trimming removed 5 bases from V and 2 bases from J, with 10 bases in between. This CDR3 region has 15 residues. The CDR3 sequence is CASSAGHTGANVLTF. The CDR3 nucleotides read TGTGCCAGCAGCGCGGGACACACTGGGGCCAACGTCCTGACTTTC.

V usage is TRBV4-1 and J usage is TRBJ2-5; 7 bases line up with TRBD1. The CDR3 runs 17 residues. V shed 4 bases, J shed 2 bases, and the junction held 13 bases outside the gene matches. The V gene's germline CDR1 is MGHRA and CDR2 YSYEKL. In nucleotides, the CDR3 is TGCGCCAGCAGCCTAAGTATCCGGGACAGCCTACAAGAGACCCAGTACTTC. This encodes CASSLSIRDSLQETQYF.

This clonotype turned up a few times. The rearrangement joins TRBV12-3 or TRBV12-4 to TRBJ1-5; D call uncertain. This CDR3 region has 16 residues. With 4 bases removed from V and 1 base from J, the gap between germline ends came to 14 bases. CDR3: CASSSGGGISNQPQHF. CDR3 DNA sequence: TGTGCCAGCAGTTCGGGCGGCGGTATCAGCAATCAGCCCCAGCATTTT.

This clonotype was counted a few times. V and J are TRBV28 and TRBJ2-7; 7 nucleotides align to TRBD2. J lost 2 bases, V lost 8 bases, and 15 bases had no gene match. CDR3 length: 16 amino acids. Germline loops: CDR1 MDHEN, CDR2 SYDVKM. The CDR3 here is CASETPRGSTTYEQYF. CDR3 bases: TGTGCCAGCGAAACACCCCGCGGGAGTACCACCTACGAGCAGTACTTC. The whole variable domain, remainder taken from reference TRBV28 and TRBJ2-7, is DVKVTQSSRYLVKRTGEKVFLECVQDMDHENMFWYRQDPGLGLRLIYFSYDVKMKEKGDIPEGYSVSREKKERFSLILESASTNQTSMYLCASETPRGSTTYEQYFGPGTRLTVT.

This clonotype was seen a few times. The chain has TRBV5-6 and TRBJ2-7; maybe TRBD2 (5 bases). V dropped 2 bases and J dropped 6 bases, with 6 bases sitting between them. Germline V CDR1 and CDR2: SGHDT, YYEEEE. CDR3 size: 11 residues. CDR3 nucleotide sequence: TGTGCCAGCAGCTTTGAGGGCGAGCAGTACTTC. The encoded protein is CASSFEGEQYF.

This clonotype turned up a few times. This chain connects TRBV4-2 to TRBJ2-7; D ambiguous. Trimming pared 1 base from V and 3 bases from J, leaving 10 bases between. Looked up from germline, CDR1 is LGHNA and CDR2 is YNFKEQ. The CDR3 is made up of 14 amino acids. This CDR3 is CASSQGVASYEQYF. The DNA of the CDR3 is TGTGCCAGCAGCCAAGGGGTAGCAAGCTACGAGCAGTACTTC.

The rearrangement links TRBV7-9 to TRBJ2-7; TRBD1 matches 10 bases. Trimming removed 5 bases from V and 5 bases from J; junction bases left unmatched: 12. The germline V gene has CDR1 SEHNR and CDR2 FQNEAQ (reference sequence). The CDR3 contains 16 residues. In DNA form, the CDR3 reads TGTGCCAGCAGCCCCCGGGAGACAGGGGGCATCCACGAGCAGTACTTC. Amino acids: CASSPRETGGIHEQYF.

The chain has TRBV24-1 and TRBJ1-5, with 7 positions matching TRBD1. Unmatched junction bases numbered 9, after V lost 7 bases and J lost 7 bases. CDR1 and CDR2 from the germline V gene are KGHDR and SFDVKD. CDR3 size: 14 residues. The CDR3 is CATSAQGGGQPQHF. DNA of the CDR3: TGTGCCACCAGCGCCCAGGGGGGAGGCCAGCCCCAGCATTTT.

The chain couples TRBV5-1 to TRBJ2-1; D unclear. Germline V gives CDR1 SGHRS, CDR2 YFSETQ. The CDR3 length is 13 residues. The V end was cut by 0 bases, the J end by 7 bases, with 8 bases between. The CDR3 coding sequence is TGCGCCAGCAGCTTGGCCCGGATTAATGAGCAGTTCTTC. Translation: CASSLARINEQFF. The variable domain in full, completed from reference TRBV5-1 and TRBJ2-1, reads KAGVTQTPRYLIKTRGQQVTLSCSPISGHRSVSWYQQTPGQGLQFLFEYFSETQRNKGNFPGRFSGRQFSNSRSEMNVSTLELGDSALYLCASSLARINEQFFGPGTRLTVL.

The gene calls are TRBV11-3 and TRBJ2-2; D is ambiguous. Germline values: CDR1 SGHNT, CDR2 YENEEA. Trimming removed 5 bases at V and 2 bases at J, with 3 bases between. The CDR3 has 12 residues. The CDR3 here is CASSTNTGELFF. As DNA, the CDR3 is TGTGCCAGCAGCACAAACACCGGGGAGCTGTTTTTT.